The next 9 T cell receptor beta chains were all read from a single sample in a study of T-cell memory formation after mild COVID-19. One entry per CDR3 protein, called by TCRdb with MiXCR from the 5' RACE reads. The sample yields around 300,000 distinct CDR3 sequences, approximately 15% seen once. Sequencing was done on a sample of PBMCs or a T cell subset sorted from them (not recorded which). These receptors all stem from a man aged 18 to 30 who had mild COVID-19 (a few samples of this study predate the infection). Cell type and time point are not known.

V is TRBV10-3 and J is TRBJ2-7, with TRBD2 matching 8 bases. Germline lookup yields CDR1 ENHRY and CDR2 SYGVKD. The CDR3 runs to 15 residues. V lost 2 bases and J lost 0; bases outside the gene matches: 3. The CDR3 DNA is TGTGCCATCAGTGAGGGCGGGGGGAGCTCCTACGAGCAGTACGTC. The encoded protein is CAISEGGGSSYEQYV.

This clonotype has just a few counts. Mismatch with germline at one junction end may stem from a read error. The chain is built from TRBV2 and TRBJ2-5; 8 bases are a match to TRBD2. CDR3 length: 13 amino acids. Germline-derived CDR1 and CDR2 are SNHLY and FYNNEI. The CDR3 bases are TGTGCCAGCAGTGAATCACGGGGGGGCCCAATCAACTTC. This sequence encodes CASSESRGGPINF.

This clonotype was counted a few times. The V call is TRBV6-5, the J call TRBJ2-7; possible D gene TRBD2, 5 bases. Trimming took off 0 bases at V and 0 bases at J, with 6 bases between the two ends. From germline, CDR1 is MNHEY and CDR2 SVGAGI. The CDR3 is 14 residues long. The CDR3 DNA follows: TGTGCCAGCAGTTACTCGGCGGGCTCCTACGAGCAGTACTTC. Its translation is CASSYSAGSYEQYF.

This clonotype was counted a few times. V usage is TRBV12-3 or TRBV12-4 and J usage is TRBJ1-1, with a weak D call TRBD1 (6 bases). V was cut by 7 bases and J by 0 bases, with 12 bases left in between. The CDR3 sequence is 14 residues long. The CDR3 reads CASTRDTLNTEAFF. Written as DNA, the CDR3 is TGTGCCAGCACCAGGGACACATTGAACACTGAAGCTTTCTTT.

This clonotype was seen a handful of times. This chain connects TRBV4-1 to TRBJ2-3; 7 bases map to TRBD2. The germline V gene encodes CDR1 MGHRA and CDR2 YSYEKL. CDR3 length: 16 amino acids. Germline trimming cut 0 bases from V and 0 bases from J; bases unmatched to any gene: 3. CDR3 coding DNA: TGCGCCAGCAGCCAAGATTTCGGGGGGAGCACAGATACGCAGTATTTT. Its protein is CASSQDFGGSTDTQYF.

The J gene is TRBJ2-3, the V gene TRBV7-9, with unresolved D. CDR3 length equals 13 residues. CDR1 is SEHNR, CDR2 FQNEAQ, per germline (reference sequence). V was shortened by 1 base and J by 4 bases, with 6 bases between the two germline ends. CDR3 residues: CASSLGNADTQYF. The CDR3 region has the DNA TGTGCCAGCAGCTTAGGGAACGCAGATACGCAGTATTTT.

The rearrangement links TRBV10-3 to TRBJ2-7, with 14 bases lining up with TRBD2. Germline V gene lookup returns CDR1 ENHRY and CDR2 SYGVKD. J was trimmed by 7 bases and V by 5 bases; bases with no gene match: 10. The CDR3 runs 16 residues. The chain's CDR3 is CAISFYGLAGGGEQYV. Written as DNA, the CDR3 is TGTGCCATCAGTTTTTATGGACTAGCGGGGGGAGGTGAGCAGTACGTC.

This clonotype was seen a few times. V gene TRBV6-5 combines with J gene TRBJ1-2; 10 positions match TRBD1. Trimming at V came to 8 bases and at J to 5 bases, leaving 14 bases not matched to a gene. CDR1 and CDR2 (germline): MNHEY, SVGAGI. The CDR3 is made up of 16 amino acids. For the CDR3, the DNA is TGTGCCAGCGGACAGGGACAGGGGATTGAGACGTATGGCTACACCTTC. This sequence encodes CASGQGQGIETYGYTF.

This clonotype showed up many times. The rearrangement links TRBV12-3 or TRBV12-4 to TRBJ2-2; D uncertain. V gave up 7 bases and J gave up 6 bases, with 18 bases separating them. The CDR3 consists of 15 residues. The CDR3 DNA is TGTGCCAGCACCATACTAACCCCACGCGCCGGGGAGCTGTTTTTT. It codes for CASTILTPRAGELFF.